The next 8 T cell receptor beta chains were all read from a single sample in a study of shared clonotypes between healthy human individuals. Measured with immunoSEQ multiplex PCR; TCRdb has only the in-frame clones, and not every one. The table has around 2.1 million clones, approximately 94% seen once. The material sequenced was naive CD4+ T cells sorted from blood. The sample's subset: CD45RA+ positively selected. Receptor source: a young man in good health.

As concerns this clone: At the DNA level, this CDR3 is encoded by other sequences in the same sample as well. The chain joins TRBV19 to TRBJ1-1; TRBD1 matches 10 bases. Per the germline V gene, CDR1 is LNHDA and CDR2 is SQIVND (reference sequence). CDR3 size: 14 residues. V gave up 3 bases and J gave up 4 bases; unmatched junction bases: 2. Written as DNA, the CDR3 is TGTGCCAGTAGTATTGGACAGGGGGGCACTGAAGCTTTCTTT. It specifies CASSIGQGGTEAFF. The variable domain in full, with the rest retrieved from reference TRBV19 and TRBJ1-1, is DGGITQSPKYLFRKEGQNVTLSCEQNLNHDAMYWYRQDPGQGLRLIYYSQIVNDFQKGDIAEGYSVSREKKESFPLTVTSAQKNPTAFYLCASSIGQGGTEAFFGQGTRLTVV.

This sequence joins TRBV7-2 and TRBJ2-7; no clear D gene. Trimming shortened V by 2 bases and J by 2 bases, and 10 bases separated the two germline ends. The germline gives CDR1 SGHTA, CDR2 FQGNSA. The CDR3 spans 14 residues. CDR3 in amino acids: CASSLIASAYEQYF. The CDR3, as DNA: TGTGCCAGCAGCTTAATTGCTTCAGCCTACGAGCAGTACTTC.

The CDR3 DNA sequence: TGTGCCAGCAGCCCTCAACGGCTAACAGGGGCCGGCGCTGAAGCTTTCTTT. Translated, it gives CASSPQRLTGAGAEAFF. The chain uses TRBV13 and TRBJ1-1, with TRBD1 identical over 7 bases. Trimming took 5 bases from V and 6 from J; bases not matched to a gene: 18. Germline CDR1 PRHDT, CDR2 FYEKMQ (reference sequence). The CDR3 covers 17 residues.

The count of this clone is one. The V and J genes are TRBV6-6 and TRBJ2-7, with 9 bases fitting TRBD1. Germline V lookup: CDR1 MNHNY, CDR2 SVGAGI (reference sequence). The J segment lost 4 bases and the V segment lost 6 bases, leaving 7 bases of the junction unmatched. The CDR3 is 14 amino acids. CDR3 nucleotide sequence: TGTGCCAGCAGATCCTCGGACAGGGGTTACGAGCAGTACTTC. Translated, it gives CASRSSDRGYEQYF.

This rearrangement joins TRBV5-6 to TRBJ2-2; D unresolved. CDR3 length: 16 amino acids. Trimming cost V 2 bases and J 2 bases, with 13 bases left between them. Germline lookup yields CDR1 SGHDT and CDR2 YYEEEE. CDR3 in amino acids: CASSFPPRGNTGELFF. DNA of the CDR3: TGTGCCAGCAGCTTTCCCCCACGAGGAAACACCGGGGAGCTGTTTTTT.

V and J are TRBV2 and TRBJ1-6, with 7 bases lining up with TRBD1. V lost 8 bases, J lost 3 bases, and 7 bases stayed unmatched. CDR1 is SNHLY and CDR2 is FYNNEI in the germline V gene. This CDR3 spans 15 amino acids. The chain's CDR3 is CASQPTGNYNSPLHF. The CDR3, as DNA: TGTGCCAGCCAACCGACAGGGAACTATAATTCACCCCTCCACTTT.

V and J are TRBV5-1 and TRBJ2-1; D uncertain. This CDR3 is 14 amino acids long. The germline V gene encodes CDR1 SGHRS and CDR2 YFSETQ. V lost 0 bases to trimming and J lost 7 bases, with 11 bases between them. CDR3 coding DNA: TGCGCCAGCAGCTTGGCCGTCCCAACAAATGAGCAGTTCTTC. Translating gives CASSLAVPTNEQFF.

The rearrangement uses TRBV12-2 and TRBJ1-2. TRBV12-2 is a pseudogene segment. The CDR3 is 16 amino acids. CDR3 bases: TGTGCAAGTCGCTTAGCGTATAATGGTAGAGGATATGGCTACACCTTC. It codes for CASRLAYNGRGYGYTF.